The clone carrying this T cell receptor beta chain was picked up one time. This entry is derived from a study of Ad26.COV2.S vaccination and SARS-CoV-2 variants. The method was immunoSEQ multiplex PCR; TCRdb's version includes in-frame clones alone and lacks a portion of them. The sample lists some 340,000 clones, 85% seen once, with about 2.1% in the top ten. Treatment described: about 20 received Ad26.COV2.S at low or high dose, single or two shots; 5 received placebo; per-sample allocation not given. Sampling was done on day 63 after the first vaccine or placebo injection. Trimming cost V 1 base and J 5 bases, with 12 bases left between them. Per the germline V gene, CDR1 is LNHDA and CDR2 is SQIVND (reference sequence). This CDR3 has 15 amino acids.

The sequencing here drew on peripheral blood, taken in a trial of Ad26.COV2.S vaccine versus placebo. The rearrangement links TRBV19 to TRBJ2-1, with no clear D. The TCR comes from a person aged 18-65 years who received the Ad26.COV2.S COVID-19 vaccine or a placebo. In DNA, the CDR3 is TGTGCCAGTAGTATAGTCTTAGACTGGAACAATGAGCAGTTCTTC. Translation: CASSIVLDWNNEQFF.